The 12 T cell receptor beta chains presented below share a single source sample, sequenced in a study of post-analysis software for immune sequencing data (dated by TCRdb to 2013 to 2016). Study-wide conclusions, independent of this receptor: Several TRBV segments, including TRBV5-6, TRBV5-1 and TRBV20-1, were significantly more frequent in patients than controls.

Libraries were made using PCR. For sequencing, an Illumina HiSeq 2500 was employed. To reduce PCR and sequencing biases, unique molecular identifiers were built into the TCR beta cDNA libraries. TCRdb handled the public reads itself, with Q25 trimming in fastp and clone calling in MiXCR, and kept productive beta chains. A single entry per CDR3 protein holds the most common genes and DNA from its merged rows. This sample has 430,000 or so distinct CDR3 sequences in its table, and over 30% of those were observed once. The ten largest make up 6% to 9% of the sample. These receptors' targets are unknown. The specimen was blood. Source of these receptors: a girl aged 2-15 years with multiple sclerosis.

The chain uses TRBV5-5 and TRBJ2-7, with D possibly being TRBD2 (7 bases). This CDR3 is built from 15 residues. V was clipped by 0 bases and J by 6 bases, with 16 bases between them. Germline V gene data show CDR1 as SGHKS and CDR2 as YYEKEE (reference sequence). DNA of the CDR3: TGTGCCAGCAGCTTGGTCGGAGGGGGGGAAGGCGAGCAGTACTTC. Translated: CASSLVGGGEGEQYF. Filled out from reference TRBV5-5 and TRBJ2-7, the complete variable domain reads DAGVTQSPTHLIKTRGQQVTLRCSPISGHKSVSWYQQVLGQGPQFIFQYYEKEERGRGNFPDRFSARQFPNYSSELNVNALLLGDSALYLCASSLVGGGEGEQYFGPGTRLTVT.

V usage is TRBV20-1 and J usage is TRBJ2-1; the match to TRBD2 covers 12 bases. This CDR3 region has 18 residues. Germline assignment: CDR1 DFQATT and CDR2 SNEGSKA (reference sequence). With V trimmed by 2 bases and J by 1 base, 9 bases remained unmatched. The CDR3 nucleotides are TGCAGTGCTAGATCACTAGCGGGAGGTCATAGATCCTACAATGAGCAGTTCTTC. Its protein product is CSARSLAGGHRSYNEQFF.

The chain uses TRBV15 and TRBJ2-7; 7 nucleotides match TRBD1. V dropped 4 bases and J dropped 0; count of bases not matched to a gene: 9. This CDR3 comprises 16 residues. CDR1 and CDR2 from the germline V gene are LNHNV and YYDKDF (reference sequence). The CDR3 is CATSTGPGQTSYEQYF. CDR3 sequence (DNA): TGTGCCACCAGCACGGGGCCGGGACAGACCTCCTACGAGCAGTACTTC. The full variable domain, completed using reference TRBV15 and TRBJ2-7, is DAMVIQNPRYQVTQFGKPVTLSCSQTLNHNVMYWYQQKSSQAPKLLFHYYDKDFNNEADTPDNFQSRRPNTSFCFLDIRSPGLGDTAMYLCATSTGPGQTSYEQYFGPGTRLTVT.

This chain joins TRBV9 and TRBJ1-1, with 9 bases lining up with TRBD1. J gave up 4 bases and V 4 bases, and 5 bases lay outside the gene matches. This CDR3 region has 14 residues. CDR1 and CDR2 from the germline V gene are SGDLS and YYNGEE. The CDR3 DNA reads TGTGCCAGCAGCCCCGGGACAGGGATCACTGAAGCTTTCTTT. Its translation is CASSPGTGITEAFF.

The J gene is TRBJ2-5, the V gene TRBV29-1, with 7 bases lining up with TRBD2. Germline V gene lookup returns CDR1 SQVTM and CDR2 ANQGSEA. V lost 4 bases, J lost 1 base, and 6 bases stayed unmatched. The CDR3 covers 14 residues. The CDR3 DNA sequence: TGCAGCGTTGTGGCTAGCGGCTCCCAAGAGACCCAGTACTTC. Translation gives CSVVASGSQETQYF.

This clonotype was seen ten or more times. This chain links TRBV29-1 with TRBJ2-1; D is perhaps TRBD1 (6 bases). CDR1 is SQVTM and CDR2 is ANQGSEA in the germline V gene. This CDR3 has 17 residues. V lost 3 bases and J 8 bases, leaving 26 bases between the germline ends. The CDR3 sequence: CSVDPLGARAKGDEQFF. The CDR3 nucleotides read TGCAGCGTTGACCCCCTGGGGGCTAGGGCCAAGGGGGATGAGCAGTTCTTC.

The CDR3 nucleotides read TGTGCCAGTAGTATGGCCCCCAGGGACGAGCAGTACTTC. Its protein is CASSMAPRDEQYF. The genes are TRBV19 and TRBJ2-7; D might be TRBD1 (5 bases). Trimming cost V 3 bases and J 5 bases, with 11 bases left between them. The CDR3 has 13 amino acids. Germline-derived CDR1 and CDR2 are LNHDA and SQIVND (reference sequence).

Only a few counts were recorded for this clonotype. The gene calls are TRBV15 and TRBJ1-2; no firm D call. The CDR3 has 14 amino acids. Per the germline V gene, CDR1 is LNHNV and CDR2 is YYDKDF (reference sequence). Trimming stripped 3 bases from V and 5 bases from J, with 13 bases between. As DNA, the CDR3 is TGTGCCACCAGCAGTGGACTCCCGGGGTATGGCTACACCTTC. It specifies CATSSGLPGYGYTF.

The chain carries TRBV28 and TRBJ2-5; 11 bases agree with TRBD2. CDR3 size: 15 residues. Germline V gene sequence: CDR1 MDHEN, CDR2 SYDVKM. Trimming removed 6 bases from V and 7 bases from J; junction bases left unmatched: 10. CDR3 loop: CASSPETSGAMTQYF. In nucleotides, the CDR3 is TGTGCCAGCAGCCCCGAGACTAGCGGGGCTATGACCCAGTACTTC.

Details on this clonotype: The CDR3 does not end in the conserved phenylalanine or tryptophan, so this is likely a read error. The J gene is TRBJ2-5, the V gene TRBV6-5; tentatively, D is TRBD2 (5 bases). CDR3 size: 14 residues. V lost 10 bases, J lost 3 bases, and 18 bases lay in between. The germline V gene encodes CDR1 MNHEY and CDR2 SVGAGI. The DNA of the CDR3 is TGTGCCACCACCTTGTTTCGAGCGGAAGAGACCCAGTACTTA. Encoded protein: CATTLFRAEETQYL.

This clonotype has at least ten counts. V usage is TRBV6-6 and J usage is TRBJ1-2, with TRBD1 as a possible D gene (6 bases). CDR3 length equals 12 residues. Germline V gene lookup returns CDR1 MNHNY and CDR2 SVGAGI (reference sequence). V was trimmed by 4 bases and J by 6 bases, leaving 9 bases between them. For the CDR3, the DNA is TGTGCCAGCAGTTTCTCAGGGGATGGCTACACCTTC. Encoded protein: CASSFSGDGYTF.

This clonotype was detected a few times. The gene calls are TRBV29-1 and TRBJ1-1; no firm D call. This CDR3 has 14 residues. The germline V gene encodes CDR1 SQVTM and CDR2 ANQGSEA. The V and J ends lost 3 bases and 4 bases respectively, with 15 bases between them. The CDR3 loop is CSVERSVASTEAFF. The CDR3 region has the DNA TGCAGCGTTGAGAGATCGGTGGCGAGCACTGAAGCTTTCTTT.